A single sample is the source of the 14 T cell receptor beta chains below, sequenced in a study of blood T cells in healthy people across ages. Primers used in a second PCR of about 6 to 11 cycles were a sample-barcoded 5' primer and a J-beta primer mix. MiXCR, applied by TCRdb to the 5' RACE reads, yields one record per CDR3 protein. The repertoire holds hundreds of thousands of distinct CDR3 sequences, with roughly 20% as singletons. The specimen was blood. These receptors were obtained from a man between 70 and 80 years old in good health.

V gene TRBV9 combines with J gene TRBJ1-1, with D perhaps matching TRBD1 (5 bases). The CDR3 runs 14 residues. The V gene lost 4 bases and the J gene lost 1 base, with 11 bases spanning the gap. Germline V gene data show CDR1 as SGDLS and CDR2 as YYNGEE. The chain's CDR3 is CASSSTTGNTEAFF. CDR3 DNA: TGTGCCAGCAGCTCAACCACAGGGAACACTGAAGCTTTCTTT.

The V and J genes are TRBV3-1 and TRBJ2-1, with 7 bases lining up with TRBD1. CDR1 is LGHDT and CDR2 is YNNKEL in the germline V gene (reference sequence). This CDR3 comprises 15 residues. Unmatched junction bases numbered 8, after V lost 3 bases and J lost 6 bases. This CDR3 is CASSHSDREGNEQFF. In nucleotides, the CDR3 is TGTGCCAGCAGCCATAGTGACAGGGAAGGCAATGAGCAGTTCTTC.

V and J are TRBV9 and TRBJ2-6; possible D gene TRBD1, 5 bases. The CDR3 has 13 amino acids. V was pared by 4 bases and J by 8 bases, with 10 bases between. From germline, CDR1 is SGDLS and CDR2 YYNGEE. This chain's CDR3 is CASSSPGSNVLTF. In nucleotides, the CDR3 is TGTGCCAGCAGCTCCCCAGGGTCCAACGTCCTGACTTTC.

This chain uses TRBV19 with TRBJ2-5, with D perhaps given as TRBD1 or TRBD2 (6 bases each). The end of the DNA fits TRBJ2-7 better, so the J call may be wrong. The CDR3 covers 15 residues. The germline V gene encodes CDR1 LNHDA and CDR2 SQIVND (reference sequence). CDR3 protein: CASSISRDTTYEQYF. The DNA of the CDR3 is TGTGCCAGTAGTATATCGCGGGACACCACCTACGAGCAGTACTTC.

The chain uses TRBV29-1 and TRBJ2-2; no definite D call. From germline, CDR1 is SQVTM and CDR2 ANQGSEA. V was trimmed by 3 bases and J by 6 bases, leaving 11 bases between them. This CDR3 has 13 residues. The CDR3 loop reads CSVDGGVAGELFF. CDR3 bases: TGCAGCGTTGACGGTGGGGTCGCCGGGGAGCTGTTTTTT.

This clonotype was seen a handful of times. The rearrangement links TRBV27 to TRBJ2-7, with TRBD1 identical over 7 bases. The germline V gene encodes CDR1 MNHEY and CDR2 SMNVEV (reference sequence). V lost 2 bases to trimming and J lost 2 bases; unmatched junction nucleotides: 9. This CDR3 contains 16 residues. The CDR3 coding sequence is TGTGCCAGCAGTTTAAACACGGACAGGTTCCCCTACGAGCAGTACTTC. Translation gives CASSLNTDRFPYEQYF.

The chain combines TRBV20-1 with TRBJ2-1; no firm D call. The J call may be in error: the DNA end matches TRBJ2-5 better. The CDR3 has 14 amino acids. The germline V gene has CDR1 DFQATT and CDR2 SNEGSKA (reference sequence). CDR3 in amino acids: CSARVPLRLETQYF. The CDR3 region has the DNA TGCAGTGCTAGAGTACCTTTAAGACTAGAGACCCAGTACTTC.

The chain couples TRBV29-1 to TRBJ2-5; unclear D gene. TRBJ2-7 explains the end of the DNA better; the J call may be wrong. Looked up from germline, CDR1 is SQVTM and CDR2 is ANQGSEA. The CDR3 loop spans 13 amino acids. The CDR3 loop reads CSVALDTVDEQYF. As DNA, the CDR3 is TGCAGCGTTGCCCTCGACACCGTCGACGAGCAGTACTTC.

This clonotype has more than one count but fewer than ten. V is TRBV24-1 and J is TRBJ2-5, with 9 nucleotides matching TRBD1. J lost 5 bases, V lost 4 bases, and 4 bases had no gene match. Germline assignment: CDR1 KGHDR and CDR2 SFDVKD. The CDR3 runs 14 residues. The CDR3 DNA reads as TGTGCCACCAGTGACCCTGGACAGGGGGAGACCCAGTACTTC. It codes for CATSDPGQGETQYF.

This chain links TRBV19 with TRBJ1-1; D unclear. The CDR3 covers 17 residues. Germline V gives CDR1 LNHDA, CDR2 SQIVND (reference sequence). V shed 2 bases and J shed 6 bases, with 22 bases lying between them. The CDR3 nucleotides read TGTGCCAGTAGTATACGCCGGGGAAGGGCAGGACGACCTGAAGCTTTCTTT. It yields the protein CASSIRRGRAGRPEAFF. Supplemented by reference TRBV19 and TRBJ1-1, the full variable domain reads DGGITQSPKYLFRKEGQNVTLSCEQNLNHDAMYWYRQDPGQGLRLIYYSQIVNDFQKGDIAEGYSVSREKKESFPLTVTSAQKNPTAFYLCASSIRRGRAGRPEAFFGQGTRLTVV.

The chain combines TRBV4-2 with TRBJ2-5; weak D call: TRBD2 (6 bases). This CDR3 spans 13 amino acids. Between the trimmed V and J ends, which lost 8 bases and 4 bases, there was a span of 14 bases. CDR1 is LGHNA, CDR2 YNFKEQ, per germline. The CDR3: CASGTAGTETQYF. DNA of the CDR3: TGTGCCAGCGGGACTGCGGGAACAGAGACCCAGTACTTC.

To note about this clonotype: A read error is likely, as this CDR3 ends without the conserved phenylalanine or tryptophan. The chain is built from TRBV5-1 and TRBJ2-7; 10 bases are a match to TRBD2. The V gene end was trimmed by 7 bases and the J gene end by 1 base; junction bases not matched to a gene: 5. Looked up from germline, CDR1 is SGHRS and CDR2 is YFSETQ. The CDR3 has 14 amino acids. For the CDR3, the DNA is TGCGCCAGCTGTTGGACTAGCGGATCCTACGAGCAGTACCTC. This codes for CASCWTSGSYEQYL.

The J gene is TRBJ2-1, the V gene TRBV7-2; a possible D gene is TRBD2 (5 bases). The V gene's germline CDR1 is SGHTA and CDR2 FQGNSA. The CDR3 extends over 14 amino acids. The germline V and J ends were trimmed by 2 bases and 6 bases, with 11 bases remaining between them. As DNA, the CDR3 is TGTGCCAGCAGCTTAACTAGATGGGCCAATGAGCAGTTCTTC. Translating it yields CASSLTRWANEQFF.

The table lists this clonotype with a few counts. J is TRBJ2-5 and V is TRBV5-1; no definite D call. The CDR3 has 15 residues. Germline-derived CDR1 and CDR2 are SGHRS and YFSETQ. V gave up 2 bases and J gave up 1 base, with 12 bases separating them. For the CDR3, the DNA is TGCGCCAGCAGCTTTCACGCTGCGGTCCAAGAGACCCAGTACTTC. Residues: CASSFHAAVQETQYF.